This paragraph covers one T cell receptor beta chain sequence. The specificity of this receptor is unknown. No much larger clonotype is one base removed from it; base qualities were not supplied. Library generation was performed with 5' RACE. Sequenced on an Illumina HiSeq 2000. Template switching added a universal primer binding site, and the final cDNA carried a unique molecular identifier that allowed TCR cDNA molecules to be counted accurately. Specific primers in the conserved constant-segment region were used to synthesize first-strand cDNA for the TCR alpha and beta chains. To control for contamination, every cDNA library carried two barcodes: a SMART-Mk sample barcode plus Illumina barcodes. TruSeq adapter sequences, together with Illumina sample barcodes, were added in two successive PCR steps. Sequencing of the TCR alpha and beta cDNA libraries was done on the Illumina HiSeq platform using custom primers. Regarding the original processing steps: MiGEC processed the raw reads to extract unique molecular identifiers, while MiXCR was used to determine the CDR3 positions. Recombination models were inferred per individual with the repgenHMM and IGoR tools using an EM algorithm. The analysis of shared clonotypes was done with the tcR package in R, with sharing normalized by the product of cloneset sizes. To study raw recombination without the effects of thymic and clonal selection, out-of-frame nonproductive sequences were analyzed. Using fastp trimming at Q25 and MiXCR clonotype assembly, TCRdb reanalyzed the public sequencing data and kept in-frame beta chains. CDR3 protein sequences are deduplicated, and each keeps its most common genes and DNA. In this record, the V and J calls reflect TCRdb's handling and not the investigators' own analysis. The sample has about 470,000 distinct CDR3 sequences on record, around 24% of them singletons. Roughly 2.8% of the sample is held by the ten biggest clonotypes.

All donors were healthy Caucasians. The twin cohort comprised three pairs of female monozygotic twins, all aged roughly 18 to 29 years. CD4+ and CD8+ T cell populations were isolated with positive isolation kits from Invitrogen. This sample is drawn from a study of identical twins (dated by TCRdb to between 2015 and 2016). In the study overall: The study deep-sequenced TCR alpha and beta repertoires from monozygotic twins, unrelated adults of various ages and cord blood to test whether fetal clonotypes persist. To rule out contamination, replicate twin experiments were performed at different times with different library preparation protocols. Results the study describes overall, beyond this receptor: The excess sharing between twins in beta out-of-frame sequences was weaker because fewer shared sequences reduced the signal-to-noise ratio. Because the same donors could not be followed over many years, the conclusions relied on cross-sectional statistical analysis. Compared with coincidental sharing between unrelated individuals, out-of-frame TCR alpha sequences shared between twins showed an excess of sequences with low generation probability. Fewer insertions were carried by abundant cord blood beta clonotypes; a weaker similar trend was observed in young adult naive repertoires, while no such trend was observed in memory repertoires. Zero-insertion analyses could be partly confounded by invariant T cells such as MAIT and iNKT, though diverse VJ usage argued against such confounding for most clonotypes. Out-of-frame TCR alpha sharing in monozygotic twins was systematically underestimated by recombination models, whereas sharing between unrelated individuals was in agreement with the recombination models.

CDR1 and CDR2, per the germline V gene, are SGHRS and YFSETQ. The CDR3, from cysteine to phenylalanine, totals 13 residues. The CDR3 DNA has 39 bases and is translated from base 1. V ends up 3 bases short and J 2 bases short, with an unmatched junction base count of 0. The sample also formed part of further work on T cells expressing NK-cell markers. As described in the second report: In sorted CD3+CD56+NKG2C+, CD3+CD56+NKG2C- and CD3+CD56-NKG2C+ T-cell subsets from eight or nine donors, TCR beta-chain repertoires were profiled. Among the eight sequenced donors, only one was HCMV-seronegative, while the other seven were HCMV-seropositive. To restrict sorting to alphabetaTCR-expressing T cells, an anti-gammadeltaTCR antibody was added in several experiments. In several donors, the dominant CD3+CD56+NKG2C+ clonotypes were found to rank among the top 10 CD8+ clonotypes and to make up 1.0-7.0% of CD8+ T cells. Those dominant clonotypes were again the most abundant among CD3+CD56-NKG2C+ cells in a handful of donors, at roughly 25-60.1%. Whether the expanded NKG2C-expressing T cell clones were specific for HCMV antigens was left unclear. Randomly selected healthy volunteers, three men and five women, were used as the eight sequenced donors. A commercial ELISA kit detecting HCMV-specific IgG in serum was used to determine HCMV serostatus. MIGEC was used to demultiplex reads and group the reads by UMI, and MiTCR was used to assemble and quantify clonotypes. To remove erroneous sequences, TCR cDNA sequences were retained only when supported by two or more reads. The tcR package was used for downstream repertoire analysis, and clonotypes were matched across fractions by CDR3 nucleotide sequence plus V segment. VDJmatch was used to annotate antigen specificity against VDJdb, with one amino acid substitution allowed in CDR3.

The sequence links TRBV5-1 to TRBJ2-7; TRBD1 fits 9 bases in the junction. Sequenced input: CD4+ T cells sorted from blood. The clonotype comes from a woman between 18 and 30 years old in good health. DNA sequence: TGCGCCAGCAGCTGGACAGGGGCCTACGAGCAGTACTTC. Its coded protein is CASSWTGAYEQYF.